This record concerns one TCR beta chain sequence. Original analysis: By means of reference gene primer amplification, nucleated cell counts were estimated. Produced via immunoSEQ multiplex PCR; TCRdb's table is partial and in-frame only. The DNA gave D and trimming, while V, J and clone size come from that table. The profile covers under 300,000 clones, with about 85% appearing a single time and about 6.2% taken by the ten largest. Trimming removed 6 bases from V and 2 bases from J, with 11 bases in between. This CDR3 is built from 14 residues. Germline lookup yields CDR1 PRHDT and CDR2 FYEKMQ (reference sequence). The data stem from a study of blood T cell repertoires in COVID-19. Participants came from some 23 US areas, aged roughly 18 to 89 years.

The chain combines TRBV13 with TRBJ1-3; possibly TRBD1 for D (6 bases). This TCR was recovered from a woman aged 45-65 years who had been exposed to COVID-19. The material sequenced was PBMCs or T cells enriched from blood (not recorded which). The CDR3 DNA reads TGTGCCAGCAGTCGGGACACGGCTGGAAACACCATATATTTT. Protein sequence: CASSRDTAGNTIYF.